This T cell receptor beta chain stems from a study of early T cells in non-severe SARS-CoV-2 infection. The library protocol tagged individual cDNA molecules with unique molecular identifiers. TCRdb recomputed calls from the 5' RACE reads with MiXCR, one row per CDR3 protein. Of nearly 70,000 distinct CDR3 sequences in the sample, roughly 4.9% are singletons; the top ten hold approximately 3.6%. This CDR3 has 16 amino acids. The junction had 7 bases not matched to a gene; V was cut back by 3 bases and J by 2 bases. The germline gives CDR1 SGHRS, CDR2 YFSETQ. The table lists this clonotype with many counts.

The input for sequencing was whole blood, taken at baseline. This sequence was found in an adult who was a healthcare worker with PCR-confirmed SARS-CoV-2 infection or an uninfected control (not recorded which). The donor label of this sample is uncertain. The chain uses TRBV5-1 and TRBJ2-3; 9 nucleotides line up with TRBD2. The CDR3 DNA sequence: TGCGCCAGCAGCTGGCTAGCGGGGCGACCCACAGATACGCAGTATTTT. Amino acids: CASSWLAGRPTDTQYF.